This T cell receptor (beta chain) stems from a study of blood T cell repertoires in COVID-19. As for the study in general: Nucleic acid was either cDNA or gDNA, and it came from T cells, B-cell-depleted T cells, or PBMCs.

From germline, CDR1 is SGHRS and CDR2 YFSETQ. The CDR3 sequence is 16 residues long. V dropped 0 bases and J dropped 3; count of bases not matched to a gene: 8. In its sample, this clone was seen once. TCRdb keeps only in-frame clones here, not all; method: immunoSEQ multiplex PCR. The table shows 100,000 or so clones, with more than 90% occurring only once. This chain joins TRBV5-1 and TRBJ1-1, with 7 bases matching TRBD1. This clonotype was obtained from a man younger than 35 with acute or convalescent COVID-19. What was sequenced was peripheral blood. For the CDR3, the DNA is TGCGCCAGCAGCTTGGAACTACAGGGGCGGGACACTGAAGCTTTCTTT. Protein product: CASSLELQGRDTEAFF.